This is a list of T cell receptor beta chains from one sample in a study of cytomegalovirus exposure and HLA in healthy donors. Profiling relied on immunoSEQ multiplex PCR, and the TCRdb table lists in-frame clones only, not all of them. The sample consists of 75,000 to 100,000 clones, less than 85% of them appearing once. The specimen sequenced was PBMCs. These receptor sequences come from a male donor in good health and CMV-seronegative. CDR3s include the opening cysteine and the closing phenylalanine or tryptophan. Each record gives: CDR3 length, clone size, V gene, J gene, D gene, CDR3 DNA, CDR3 protein. The D gene is left open where the match is weak. Rows may omit the clone size; those that give it use once, few, many or a size class.

13	NA	TRBV6-1	TRBJ2-7	NA	TGTGCCAGCAGTCGCGAGTTCGGCTACGAGCAGTACTTC	CASSREFGYEQYF
14	NA	TRBV14	TRBJ2-7	TRBD2	TGTGCCAGCTCCCCGGGACTAGCGACCTACGAGCAGTACTTC	CASSPGLATYEQYF
13	NA	TRBV30	TRBJ1-2	NA	TGTGCCTGGATGACTCTCCGGAGCTATGGCTACACCTTC	CAWMTLRSYGYTF
13	NA	TRBV7-9	TRBJ2-6	NA	TGTGCCAGCAGCTCCGGTGGGGCCAACGTCCTGACTTTC	CASSSGGANVLTF
17	once	TRBV28	TRBJ2-5	TRBD2	TGTGCCAGCAGTCAACCCAAGACTAGCGGTGATAGGGAGACCCAGTACTTC	CASSQPKTSGDRETQYF
15	NA	TRBV5-6	TRBJ1-2	TRBD1	TGTGCCAGCAGCTCCAGGACAGGGGGGAACTATGGCTACACCTTC	CASSSRTGGNYGYTF
15	once	TRBV18	TRBJ1-4	TRBD1	TGTGCCAGCTCGGGACAGGGTTTCGCTAATGAAAAACTGTTTTTT	CASSGQGFANEKLFF
13	few	TRBV7-6	TRBJ1-2	TRBD1	TGTGCCAGCAGCTTAGTACAGGGGATTGGCTACACCTTC	CASSLVQGIGYTF
16	NA	TRBV6-1	TRBJ2-3	NA	TGTGCCAGCAGTGATCAGGCTAACCTTAGCACAGATACGCAGTATTTT	CASSDQANLSTDTQYF
18	few	TRBV30	TRBJ2-7	TRBD2	TGTGCCTGGAGTACCCCACCCTCGACTAGCGGGAGGGCCTACGAGCAGTACTTC	CAWSTPPSTSGRAYEQYF
12	NA	TRBV28	TRBJ2-7	NA	TGTGCCAGCAGTTCCAGGGCTGCCGAGCAGTACTTC	CASSSRAAEQYF
15	NA	TRBV27	TRBJ1-1	NA	TGTGCCAGCAGTCCCCTGAGGAGGATCAACACTGAAGCTTTCTTT	CASSPLRRINTEAFF
15	few	TRBV29-1	TRBJ1-4	NA	TGCAGCGTTAGTTCAGGGCTTGCAACTAATGAAAAACTGTTTTTT	CSVSSGLATNEKLFF
16	NA	TRBV19	TRBJ1-3	TRBD1	TGTGCCAGTAGTCCGGGACAGGGGACGTCTGGAAACACCATATATTTT	CASSPGQGTSGNTIYF